The table lists the clone carrying this TCR beta chain with a count of one. Germline CDR1 is SGDLS and CDR2 is YYNGEE. There are 16 residues in the CDR3. Trimming at V came to 4 bases and at J to 5 bases, leaving 8 bases not matched to a gene. These data belong to a study of control samples from healthy donors and cancer patients. Sequencing was performed with immunoSEQ multiplex PCR; in TCRdb, only in-frame clones are kept and a portion is missing. The profile shows roughly 170,000 clones, around 93% of them singletons. The chain links TRBV9 to TRBJ2-4; 11 bases agree with TRBD2. The specimen sequenced was blood. The receptor's source is a woman aged 60 to 75 in good health. CDR3 residues: CASSRPGTSGQNIQYF. DNA for the CDR3: TGTGCCAGCAGCCGTCCTGGGACTAGCGGTCAAAACATTCAGTACTTC. Full variable domain (missing parts from reference TRBV9 and TRBJ2-4): DSGVTQTPKHLITATGQRVTLRCSPRSGDLSVYWYQQSLDQGLQFLIQYYNGEERAKGNILERFSAQQFPDLHSELNLSSLELGDSALYFCASSRPGTSGQNIQYFGAGTRLSVL.